Sequencing of this TCR beta chain was carried out in a study of blood T cell repertoires in COVID-19. Study-level information: Samples representing acute and convalescent COVID-19 were sourced from the United States, Italy and Spain. PBMCs, B-cell-depleted T cells, or T cells provided the cDNA or gDNA that made up the material.

Original processing methods: The assay estimated nucleated cells by amplifying reference gene primers. The assay was immunoSEQ multiplex PCR, and TCRdb's table has in-frame clones only and misses some. That table furnishes V, J and clone size, whereas the DNA furnished D and trimming. The repertoire holds fewer than 85,000 clones, with 70% to 90% as singletons. The germline V gene encodes CDR1 SEHNR and CDR2 FQNEAQ (reference sequence). The CDR3 sequence is 14 residues long. V was pared by 3 bases and J by 4 bases, with 4 bases of the junction left unmatched. The sequence was obtained from a woman at least 80 years old with active or convalescent COVID-19. The chain couples TRBV7-9 to TRBJ2-5, with 8 bases identical to TRBD1. The sequenced sample was peripheral blood. As DNA, the CDR3 is TGTGCCAGCAGCTTCCCTACAGGGGGAGAGACCCAGTACTTC. It codes for CASSFPTGGETQYF.